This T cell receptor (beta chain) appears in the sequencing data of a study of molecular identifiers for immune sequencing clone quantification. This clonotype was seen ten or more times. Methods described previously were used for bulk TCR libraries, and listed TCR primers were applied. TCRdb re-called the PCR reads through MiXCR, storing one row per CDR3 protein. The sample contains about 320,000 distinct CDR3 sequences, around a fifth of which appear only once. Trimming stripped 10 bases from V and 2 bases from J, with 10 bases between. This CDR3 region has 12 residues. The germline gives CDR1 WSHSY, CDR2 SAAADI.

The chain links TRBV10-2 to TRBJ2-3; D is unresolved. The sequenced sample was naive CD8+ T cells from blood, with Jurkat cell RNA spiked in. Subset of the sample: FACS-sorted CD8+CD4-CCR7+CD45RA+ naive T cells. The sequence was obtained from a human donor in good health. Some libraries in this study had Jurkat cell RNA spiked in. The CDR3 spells CAITSATDTQYF. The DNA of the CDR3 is TGCGCCATCACGAGCGCCACAGATACGCAGTATTTT.